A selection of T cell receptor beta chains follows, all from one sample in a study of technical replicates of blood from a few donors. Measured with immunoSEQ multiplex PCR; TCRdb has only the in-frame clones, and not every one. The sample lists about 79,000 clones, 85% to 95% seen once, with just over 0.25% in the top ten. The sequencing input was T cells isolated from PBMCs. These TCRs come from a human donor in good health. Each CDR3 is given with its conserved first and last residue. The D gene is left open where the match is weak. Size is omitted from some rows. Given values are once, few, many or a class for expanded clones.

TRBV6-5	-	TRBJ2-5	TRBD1	CASSRGTAPKETQYF	TGTGCCAGCAGCCGAGGGACAGCCCCTAAAGAGACCCAGTACTTC
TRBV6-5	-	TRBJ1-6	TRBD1	CASSPGQGSRAPLHF	TGTGCCAGCAGCCCGGGACAGGGCAGCCGGGCACCCCTCCACTTT
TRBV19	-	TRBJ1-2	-	CASWSVFGNGYTF	TGTGCGAGTTGGAGTGTTTTCGGTAATGGCTACACCTTC
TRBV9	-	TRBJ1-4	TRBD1	CASSVVDRGLANEKLFF	TGTGCCAGCAGCGTAGTTGACAGGGGGCTCGCTAATGAAAAACTGTTTTTT
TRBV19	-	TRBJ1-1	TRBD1	CASSRTGMMNTEAFF	TGTGCCAGTAGTAGGACAGGGATGATGAACACTGAAGCTTTCTTT
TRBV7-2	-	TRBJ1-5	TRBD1	CASRRRTGAGQPQHF	TGTGCCAGCAGACGAAGAACAGGGGCCGGTCAGCCCCAGCATTTT
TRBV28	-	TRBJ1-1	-	CASLLQGGGRNEAFF	TGTGCCAGCCTGCTCCAGGGAGGTGGCCGTAATGAAGCTTTCTTT
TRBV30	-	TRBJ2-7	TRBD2	CAWTSGTYEQYF	TGTGCCTGGACTAGCGGAACCTACGAGCAGTACTTC
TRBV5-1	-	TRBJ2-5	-	CASSLGGLQETQYF	TGCGCCAGCAGCTTGGGGGGGCTTCAAGAGACCCAGTACTTC
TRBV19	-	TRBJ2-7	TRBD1	CASQNAGGQGHYEQYF	TGTGCCAGCCAAAACGCAGGGGGACAGGGTCACTACGAGCAGTACTTC
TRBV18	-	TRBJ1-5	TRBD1	CASSAGQGANQPQHF	TGTGCCAGCTCAGCAGGACAGGGGGCTAATCAGCCCCAGCATTTT
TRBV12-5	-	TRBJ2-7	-	CASGLVPRGEQYF	TGTGCTAGTGGTTTGGTACCGAGAGGGGAGCAGTACTTC
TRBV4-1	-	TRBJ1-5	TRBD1	CASSRGQERSPQHF	TGCGCCAGCAGCCGCGGACAGGAACGTTCACCCCAGCATTTT
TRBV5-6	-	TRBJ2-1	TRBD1	CASSAVLRADRGYDEQFF	TGTGCCAGCAGCGCCGTTTTAAGGGCCGACAGGGGGTACGATGAGCAGTTCTTC
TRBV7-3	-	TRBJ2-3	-	CASSLDRSTDTQYF	TGTGCCAGCAGCTTAGACAGGAGCACAGATACGCAGTATTTT
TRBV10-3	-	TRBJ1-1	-	CAIGARENTEAFF	TGTGCCATCGGGGCAAGAGAGAACACTGAAGCTTTCTTT
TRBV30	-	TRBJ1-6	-	CAWSGSLYNSPLHF	TGTGCCTGGAGTGGTTCTCTCTATAATTCACCCCTCCACTTT
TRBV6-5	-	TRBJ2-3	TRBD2	CASKSTSWVTDTQYF	TGTGCCAGCAAATCGACTAGCTGGGTCACAGATACGCAGTATTTT
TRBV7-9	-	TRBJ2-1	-	CASSLGAYNEQFF	TGTGCCAGCAGCCTGGGGGCTTACAATGAGCAGTTCTTC
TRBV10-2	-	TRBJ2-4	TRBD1	CASSEIGDRALQYF	TGCGCCAGCAGTGAGATAGGGGACAGGGCCCTTCAGTACTTC
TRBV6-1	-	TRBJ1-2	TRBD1	CASRPQGAYGYTF	TGTGCCAGCAGACCCCAGGGGGCATATGGCTACACCTTC
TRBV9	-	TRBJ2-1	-	CASSAGAYVDEQFF	TGTGCCAGCAGCGCAGGGGCTTATGTGGATGAGCAGTTCTTC
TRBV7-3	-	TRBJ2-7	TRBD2	CASSLSGGATYEQYF	TGTGCCAGCAGCCTTAGCGGGGGGGCAACCTACGAGCAGTACTTC
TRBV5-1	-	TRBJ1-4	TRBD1	CASSFGTENEKLFF	TGCGCCAGCAGCTTCGGGACAGAAAATGAAAAACTGTTTTTT
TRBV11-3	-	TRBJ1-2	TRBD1	CASSIGQGGYGYTF	TGTGCCAGCAGCATAGGACAGGGTGGCTATGGCTACACCTTC
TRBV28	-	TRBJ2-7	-	CASSLIVTYEQYF	TGTGCCAGCAGTTTAATAGTAACCTACGAGCAGTACTTC
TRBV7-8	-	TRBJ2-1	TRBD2	CASSPDAGLAGLQFF	TGTGCCAGCAGCCCTGATGCCGGACTAGCGGGACTGCAGTTCTTC
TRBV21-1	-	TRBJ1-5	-	CASSKSGKRPLQGGQPQHF	TGTGCCAGCAGCAAATCCGGGAAAAGGCCTCTACAAGGGGGTCAGCCCCAGCATTTT
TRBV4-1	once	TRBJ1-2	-	CASSRGGRQAGNYGYTF	TGCGCCAGCAGCCGAGGGGGAAGACAGGCAGGGAACTATGGCTACACCTTC
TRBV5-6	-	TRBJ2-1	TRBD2	CASTGLARTNEQFF	TGTGCCAGCACCGGACTAGCGAGGACGAATGAGCAGTTCTTC
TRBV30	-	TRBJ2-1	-	CAWIRGSYNEQFF	TGTGCCTGGATACGGGGCTCCTACAATGAGCAGTTCTTC
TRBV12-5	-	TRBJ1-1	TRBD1	CASVRDRGRPNTEAFF	TGTGCTAGTGTCCGCGACAGGGGGCGGCCGAACACTGAAGCTTTCTTT
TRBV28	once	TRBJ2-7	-	CASSFNLGRVLFEQYF	TGTGCCAGCAGTTTTAACTTGGGCAGGGTACTTTTCGAGCAGTACTTC
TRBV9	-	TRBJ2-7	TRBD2	CASSREVGLERHEQYF	TGTGCCAGCAGCCGGGAGGTCGGACTAGAGCGCCACGAGCAGTACTTC
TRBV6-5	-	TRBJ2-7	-	CASTQGYEQYF	TGTGCCAGCACCCAGGGATACGAGCAGTACTTC
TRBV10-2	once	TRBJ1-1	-	CASSEAGNTEAFF	TGCGCCAGCAGTGAAGCAGGGAACACTGAAGCTTTCTTT
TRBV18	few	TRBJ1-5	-	CASSPGRDQPQHF	TGTGCCAGCTCACCGGGGCGAGATCAGCCCCAGCATTTT
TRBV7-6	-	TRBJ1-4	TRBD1	CASSPGTGRVVTATNEKLFF	TGTGCCAGCAGCCCCGGGACAGGGAGGGTGGTTACTGCAACTAATGAAAAACTGTTTTTT
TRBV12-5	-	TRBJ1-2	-	CASGLAGGGYTF	TGTGCTAGTGGGCTGGCCGGGGGTGGCTACACCTTC
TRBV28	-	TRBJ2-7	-	CASVSETPYEQYF	TGTGCCAGCGTTAGCGAGACTCCCTACGAGCAGTACTTC
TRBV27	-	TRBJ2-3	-	CASSLSGAGDTQYF	TGTGCCAGCAGTTTATCAGGGGCTGGCGATACGCAGTATTTT
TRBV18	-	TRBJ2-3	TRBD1	CASSRAGQGTDTQYF	TGTGCCAGCTCACGGGCGGGACAGGGGACAGATACGCAGTATTTT
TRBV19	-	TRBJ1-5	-	CASSILRVGQPQHF	TGTGCCAGTAGTATACTCAGGGTTGGCCAGCCCCAGCATTTT
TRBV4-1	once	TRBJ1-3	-	CASSQGRTRSGRRSGNTIYF	TGCGCCAGCAGCCAAGGGCGGACAAGAAGTGGCCGCCGCTCTGGAAACACCATATATTTT